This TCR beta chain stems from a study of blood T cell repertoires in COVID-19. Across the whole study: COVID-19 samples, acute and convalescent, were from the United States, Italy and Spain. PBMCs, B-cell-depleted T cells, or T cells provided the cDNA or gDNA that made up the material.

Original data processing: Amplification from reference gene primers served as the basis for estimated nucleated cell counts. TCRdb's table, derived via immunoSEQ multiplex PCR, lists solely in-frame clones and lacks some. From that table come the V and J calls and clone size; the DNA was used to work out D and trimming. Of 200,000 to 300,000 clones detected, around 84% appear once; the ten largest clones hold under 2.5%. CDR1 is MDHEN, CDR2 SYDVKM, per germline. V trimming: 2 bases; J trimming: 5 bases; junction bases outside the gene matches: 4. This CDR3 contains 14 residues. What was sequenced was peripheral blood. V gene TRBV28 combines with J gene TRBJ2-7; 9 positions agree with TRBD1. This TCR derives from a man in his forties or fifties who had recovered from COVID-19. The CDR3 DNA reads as TGTGCCAGCAGTTTAAGGGACAGGGCCCACGAGCAGTACTTC. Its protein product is CASSLRDRAHEQYF.